The 31 T cell receptor beta chains listed next were all sequenced from one sample in a study of shared clonotypes between healthy human individuals. Libraries were prepared by immunoSEQ multiplex PCR; TCRdb keeps only in-frame clonotypes and omits some of them. The data show 1.5 million to 2.5 million clones, just under 95% seen once. It was CD45RO-negative cells, positively selected for CCR7, that made up naive CD8 cells, with terminally differentiated effector memory CD45RA+ cells excluded. Source material: naive CD8+ T cells sorted from blood. These receptors all stem from a man aged 18 to 29 in good health.

The chain employs TRBV19 and TRBJ2-5, with 9 bases identical to TRBD2. After removal of 6 bases from V and 4 bases from J, the junction contained 9 bases not matched to a gene. The germline V gene has CDR1 LNHDA and CDR2 SQIVND (reference sequence). The CDR3 is made up of 15 amino acids. The CDR3 protein is CASRISGSILETQYF. The DNA for the CDR3 is TGTGCCAGTAGGATTAGCGGGAGTATCTTAGAGACCCAGTACTTC.

The chain employs TRBV7-6 and TRBJ2-2; a weak D match, TRBD1 (6 bases). The CDR3 sequence is 19 residues long. Per the germline V gene, CDR1 is SGHVS and CDR2 is FNYEAQ. With 5 bases removed from V and 3 bases from J, the gap between germline ends came to 25 bases. For the CDR3, the DNA is TGTGCCAGCAGCCTACAACCACGCCCTGGGCCAGGGGACACCGGGGAGCTGTTTTTT. It specifies CASSLQPRPGPGDTGELFF.

This chain uses TRBV6-5 with TRBJ2-1; maybe TRBD2 (5 bases). Trimming cost V 3 bases and J 9 bases, with 6 bases left between them. The CDR3 totals 11 residues. Germline V lookup: CDR1 MNHEY, CDR2 SVGAGI. The CDR3 DNA sequence: TGTGCCAGCAGTTATGAGGGTGAGCAGTTCTTC. Translating it yields CASSYEGEQFF.

The CDR3 DNA follows: TGTGCCAGCAGTAACGCGGACGACTACGAGCAGTACTTC. Its translation is CASSNADDYEQYF. The chain carries TRBV9 and TRBJ2-7, with unresolved D. Germline V gene lookup returns CDR1 SGDLS and CDR2 YYNGEE. The V end was cut by 5 bases, the J end by 3 bases, with 12 bases between. The CDR3 runs 13 residues.

The rearrangement joins TRBV11-2 to TRBJ2-5; no clear D. This CDR3 comprises 14 residues. Between the trimmed V and J ends, which lost 5 bases and 1 base, there was a span of 11 bases. CDR1 and CDR2 (germline): SGHAT, FQNNGV. CDR3: CASSDLVTQETQYF. The CDR3 DNA reads as TGTGCCAGCAGCGATCTAGTGACCCAAGAGACCCAGTACTTC.

The chain combines TRBV4-1 with TRBJ1-6; D call uncertain. Germline V gene sequence: CDR1 MGHRA, CDR2 YSYEKL. The CDR3 length is 16 residues. Trimming shortened V by 1 base and J by 7 bases, and 14 bases separated the two germline ends. Here the CDR3 reads CASSQAPGSLNSPLHF. For the CDR3, the DNA is TGCGCCAGCAGCCAAGCCCCCGGCAGTCTAAATTCACCCCTCCACTTT.

The chain joins TRBV9 to TRBJ1-4; D is unresolved. This CDR3 has 14 residues. Between the trimmed V and J ends, which lost 2 bases and 4 bases, there was a span of 9 bases. Per germline, CDR1 SGDLS and CDR2 YYNGEE. CDR3 coding DNA: TGTGCCAGCAGCGTGGGTGCGGATAATGAAAAACTGTTTTTT. It is translated as CASSVGADNEKLFF.

The gene calls are TRBV28 and TRBJ1-2; D is perhaps TRBD1 (6 bases). V lost 3 bases and J 3 bases, leaving 17 bases between the germline ends. The CDR3 is made up of 16 amino acids. Germline-derived CDR1 and CDR2 are MDHEN and SYDVKM. The DNA for the CDR3 is TGTGCCAGCAGTTTTGGGGGGGGCTGGGGAGACTATGGCTACACCTTC. Translation gives CASSFGGGWGDYGYTF.

The chain is built from TRBV13 and TRBJ2-1; 12 positions agree with TRBD2. Germline V CDR1 and CDR2: PRHDT, FYEKMQ (reference sequence). The V segment lost 5 bases and the J segment 5 bases; nucleotides outside the gene matches: 4. The CDR3 has 15 amino acids. CDR3 loop: CASSGTSGLHNEQFF. The CDR3 DNA reads as TGTGCCAGCAGCGGGACTAGCGGGCTACACAATGAGCAGTTCTTC.

V usage is TRBV28 and J usage is TRBJ1-1; D is undetermined. Germline V CDR1 and CDR2: MDHEN, SYDVKM. CDR3 size: 11 residues. V lost 4 bases, J lost 5 bases, and 5 bases lay in between. The CDR3 sequence is CASSYATEAFF. In nucleotides, the CDR3 is TGTGCCAGCAGTTATGCGACTGAAGCTTTCTTT. Based on the CDR3 plus reference TRBV28 and TRBJ1-1, the full variable domain is DVKVTQSSRYLVKRTGEKVFLECVQDMDHENMFWYRQDPGLGLRLIYFSYDVKMKEKGDIPEGYSVSREKKERFSLILESASTNQTSMYLCASSYATEAFFGQGTRLTVV.

About this clone itself: This sample also contains other DNA sequences that code for the same CDR3. V and J are TRBV7-9 and TRBJ1-5; D gene ambiguous. This CDR3 contains 12 residues. Germline V gene lookup returns CDR1 SEHNR and CDR2 FQNEAQ (reference sequence). Trimming shortened V by 1 base and J by 7 bases, and 5 bases separated the two germline ends. Here the CDR3 reads CASSLGDQPQHF. The CDR3 DNA follows: TGTGCCAGCAGCTTAGGAGACCAGCCCCAGCATTTT. Full variable domain (remainder filled in from reference TRBV7-9 and TRBJ1-5): DTGVSQNPRHKITKRGQNVTFRCDPISEHNRLYWYRQTLGQGPEFLTYFQNEAQLEKSRLLSDRFSAERPKGSFSTLEIQRTEQGDSAMYLCASSLGDQPQHFGDGTRLSIL.

This clone was observed a single time. The chain recombines TRBV5-1 with TRBJ2-6; D is possibly TRBD1 (6 bases). The CDR3 runs to 16 residues. V was shortened by 2 bases and J by 4 bases, with 13 bases between the two germline ends. Per germline, CDR1 SGHRS and CDR2 YFSETQ. Here the CDR3 reads CASSFGQGNGANVLTF. For the CDR3, the DNA is TGCGCCAGCAGCTTTGGTCAGGGGAACGGGGCCAACGTCCTGACTTTC.

The chain uses TRBV13 and TRBJ2-3; weak D call: TRBD1 (5 bases). V dropped 4 bases and J dropped 1 base, with 15 bases sitting between them. CDR1 PRHDT and CDR2 FYEKMQ come from the germline V gene (reference sequence). CDR3 length: 16 residues. The CDR3 DNA reads as TGTGCCAGCAGCTCCATAAATCCCAGGGGCACAGATACGCAGTATTTT. Translated, it gives CASSSINPRGTDTQYF.

J is TRBJ2-7 and V is TRBV6-5, with TRBD2 as a possible D gene (6 bases). V was trimmed by 6 bases and J by 2 bases, leaving 11 bases between them. This CDR3 spans 13 amino acids. Germline loops: CDR1 MNHEY, CDR2 SVGAGI. CDR3 loop: CASSGLKTYEQYF. The CDR3, as DNA: TGTGCCAGCAGCGGACTAAAAACCTACGAGCAGTACTTC.

The genes are TRBV19 and TRBJ2-3, with 7 bases identical to TRBD1. Per germline, CDR1 LNHDA and CDR2 SQIVND (reference sequence). With 4 bases clipped from V and 2 bases from J, the junction kept 9 bases outside the gene matches. CDR3 length equals 16 residues. In DNA form, the CDR3 reads TGTGCCAGTAGTACCAGACAGGGTAAGGACACAGATACGCAGTATTTT. It encodes CASSTRQGKDTDTQYF. The full variable domain, its missing parts supplied by reference TRBV19 and TRBJ2-3, is DGGITQSPKYLFRKEGQNVTLSCEQNLNHDAMYWYRQDPGQGLRLIYYSQIVNDFQKGDIAEGYSVSREKKESFPLTVTSAQKNPTAFYLCASSTRQGKDTDTQYFGPGTRLTVL.

This chain uses TRBV19 with TRBJ2-7; 8 bases match TRBD1. CDR1 and CDR2 from the germline V gene are LNHDA and SQIVND (reference sequence). V dropped 5 bases and J dropped 6; count of bases not matched to a gene: 9. This CDR3 has 14 residues. The CDR3 DNA reads as TGTGCCAGTAGTCCAACGGGGACAGGATTCGAGCAGTACTTC. Amino acids: CASSPTGTGFEQYF.

The chain uses TRBV11-3 and TRBJ2-7; 10 bases match TRBD2. Germline assignment: CDR1 SGHNT and CDR2 YENEEA. Germline trimming cut 2 bases from V and 7 bases from J; bases unmatched to any gene: 8. This CDR3 region has 15 residues. CDR3 in amino acids: CASSLRSGRVLEQYF. DNA for the CDR3: TGTGCCAGCAGCTTACGCAGCGGGAGGGTGTTAGAGCAGTACTTC.

The CDR3 DNA is TGTGCCAGCTCTGGTGTCCGGACAGGGGGACCCTACGAGCAGTACTTC. Protein: CASSGVRTGGPYEQYF. This chain links TRBV5-4 with TRBJ2-7, with TRBD1 matching 10 bases. Trimming removed 7 bases from V and 2 bases from J; junction bases left unmatched: 12. This CDR3 has 16 amino acids. The germline V gene encodes CDR1 SGHNT and CDR2 YYREEE (reference sequence).

V usage is TRBV18 and J usage is TRBJ2-7, with D possibly matching TRBD2 (6 bases). The CDR3 consists of 13 residues. Germline V gene lookup returns CDR1 KGHSH and CDR2 LQKENI. Trimming pared 6 bases from V and 4 bases from J, leaving 13 bases between. Here the CDR3 reads CASSAREMYEQYF. The CDR3 nucleotides are TGTGCCAGCTCCGCGCGGGAAATGTACGAGCAGTACTTC.

The chain recombines TRBV30 with TRBJ2-7, with D hard to call. Germline assignment: CDR1 GTSNPN and CDR2 SVGIG (reference sequence). The V end lost 2 bases, the J end lost 4 bases, and 12 bases lay between the germline ends. The CDR3 length is 13 residues. CDR3 residues: CAWSTSSFYEQYF. The CDR3 DNA is TGTGCCTGGAGTACGTCTTCCTTTTACGAGCAGTACTTC.

The rearrangement links TRBV9 to TRBJ2-7; 7 bases are a match to TRBD1. V lost 4 bases to trimming and J lost 4 bases; unmatched junction nucleotides: 14. The CDR3 loop spans 16 amino acids. Germline V CDR1 and CDR2: SGDLS, YYNGEE. The CDR3 region has the DNA TGTGCCAGCAGCATTGGGCCGGGACAGTCTTTATACGAGCAGTACTTC. It codes for CASSIGPGQSLYEQYF.

This chain links TRBV28 with TRBJ2-7; the D is unclear. CDR3 size: 11 residues. V shed 5 bases and J shed 5 bases, with 7 bases lying between them. In germline, CDR1 is MDHEN, CDR2 SYDVKM. The DNA of the CDR3 is TGTGCCAGCAGTCCCCAGAACGAGCAGTACTTC. The encoded protein is CASSPQNEQYF.

The chain uses TRBV4-2 and TRBJ1-2; D remains ambiguous. The germline V gene encodes CDR1 LGHNA and CDR2 YNFKEQ. This CDR3 contains 18 residues. V dropped 1 base and J dropped 4 bases, with 22 bases sitting between them. CDR3 nucleotide sequence: TGTGCCAGCAGCCAAGTAAACGAAGTTATTGACACCAGCTATGGCTACACCTTC. Translation: CASSQVNEVIDTSYGYTF.

The rearrangement uses TRBV5-3 and TRBJ2-3; D is possibly TRBD1 or TRBD2 (5 bases each). TRBV5-3 is an open reading frame whose function is uncertain. Trimming shortened V by 0 bases and J by 5 bases, and 16 bases separated the two germline ends. This CDR3 is 16 amino acids long. The CDR3 nucleotides are TGTGCCAGAAGCTTGGAAACGGGACCGTTTAAAGATACGCAGTATTTT. This encodes CARSLETGPFKDTQYF.

The rearrangement uses TRBV13 and TRBJ2-1; a possible D gene is TRBD1 (6 bases). There are 14 residues in the CDR3. The germline V gene has CDR1 PRHDT and CDR2 FYEKMQ (reference sequence). V lost 5 bases and J lost 6, with 14 bases in between. This chain's CDR3 is CASSPGEGGNEQFF. In DNA, the CDR3 is TGTGCCAGCAGCCCCGGGGAAGGGGGCAATGAGCAGTTCTTC. Full variable domain (remainder filled in from reference TRBV13 and TRBJ2-1): AAGVIQSPRHLIKEKRETATLKCYPIPRHDTVYWYQQGPGQDPQFLISFYEKMQSDKGSIPDRFSAQQFSDYHSELNMSSLELGDSALYFCASSPGEGGNEQFFGPGTRLTVL.

The chain joins TRBV6-1 to TRBJ1-1, with D possibly matching TRBD1 (5 bases). CDR1 is MNHNS, CDR2 SASEGT, per germline. V shed 4 bases and J shed 1 base, with 16 bases lying between them. The CDR3 consists of 16 residues. Here the CDR3 DNA reads TGTGCCAGCAGTGTCCGGGACCCACCGGGGAACACTGAAGCTTTCTTT. Encoded protein: CASSVRDPPGNTEAFF.

A note on this clone: This CDR3 is also generated by other DNA sequences in the sample. This chain links TRBV29-1 with TRBJ1-2, with D maybe TRBD1 (6 bases). The length of the CDR3 is 12 residues. V was trimmed by 3 bases and J by 4 bases, leaving 9 bases between them. The germline V gene has CDR1 SQVTM and CDR2 ANQGSEA. In nucleotides, the CDR3 is TGCAGCGTTGAGGGAGGGGGCTATGGCTACACCTTC. Encoded protein: CSVEGGGYGYTF.

About this clone itself: Other DNA sequences in this specimen translate into the identical CDR3. The chain links TRBV5-6 to TRBJ2-7, with 8 bases matching TRBD1. V gave up 0 bases and J gave up 4 bases; unmatched junction bases: 6. Germline values: CDR1 SGHDT, CDR2 YYEEEE. CDR3 length equals 15 residues. In DNA, the CDR3 is TGTGCCAGCAGCTTGGCTGGACAGGGACGATACGAGCAGTACTTC. This codes for CASSLAGQGRYEQYF.

The CDR3 here is CASSPGAVRNEKLFF. In nucleotides, the CDR3 is TGTGCCAGCAGCCCCGGGGCAGTGAGAAATGAAAAACTGTTTTTT. The chain is built from TRBV5-6 and TRBJ1-4, with D perhaps matching TRBD1 (5 bases). Germline V gene sequence: CDR1 SGHDT, CDR2 YYEEEE. The CDR3 is 15 residues long. Trimming removed 4 bases from V and 5 bases from J, with 15 bases in between.

J is TRBJ2-3 and V is TRBV28, with 9 bases fitting TRBD1. CDR1 and CDR2 (germline): MDHEN, SYDVKM. The V segment lost 5 bases and the J segment 1 base; nucleotides outside the gene matches: 10. The CDR3 has 17 residues. CDR3 in amino acids: CASSLHTGGSGTDTQYF. The CDR3 DNA is TGTGCCAGCAGTCTACATACAGGGGGCTCTGGCACAGATACGCAGTATTTT.

The chain's CDR3 is CASSPNRAGDTEAFF. DNA for the CDR3: TGTGCCAGCAGTCCTAATAGAGCAGGGGACACTGAAGCTTTCTTT. The chain is built from TRBV27 and TRBJ1-1; a weak D match, TRBD1 (6 bases). V was clipped by 5 bases and J by 3 bases, with 16 bases between them. The CDR3 runs 15 residues. Germline CDR1 MNHEY, CDR2 SMNVEV (reference sequence).